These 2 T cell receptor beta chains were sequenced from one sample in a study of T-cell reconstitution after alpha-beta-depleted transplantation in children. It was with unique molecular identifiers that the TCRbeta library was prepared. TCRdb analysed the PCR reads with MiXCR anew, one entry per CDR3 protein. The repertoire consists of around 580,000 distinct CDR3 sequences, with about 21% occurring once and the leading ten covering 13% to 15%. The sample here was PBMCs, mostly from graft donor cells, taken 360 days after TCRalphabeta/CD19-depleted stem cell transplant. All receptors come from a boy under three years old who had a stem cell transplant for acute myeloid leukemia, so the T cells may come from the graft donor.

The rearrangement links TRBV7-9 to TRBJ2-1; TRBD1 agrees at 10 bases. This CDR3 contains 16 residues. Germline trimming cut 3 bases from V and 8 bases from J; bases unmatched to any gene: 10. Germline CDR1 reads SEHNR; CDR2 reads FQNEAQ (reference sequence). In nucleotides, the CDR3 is TGTGCCAGCAGCTTCACCGGGACAGGGGCGTTGGATGAGCAGTTCTTC. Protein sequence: CASSFTGTGALDEQFF.

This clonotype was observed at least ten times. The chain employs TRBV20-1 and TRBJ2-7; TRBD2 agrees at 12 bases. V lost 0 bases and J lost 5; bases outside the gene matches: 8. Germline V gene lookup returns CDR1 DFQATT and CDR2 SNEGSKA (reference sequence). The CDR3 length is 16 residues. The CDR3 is CSARDPASGGANEQYF. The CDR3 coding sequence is TGCAGTGCTAGAGATCCAGCTAGCGGGGGGGCTAACGAGCAGTACTTC.